Shown below are 11 T cell receptor beta chains from a single sample sequenced in a study of regulatory T cells in long-lasting Graves disease. Investigators prepared the TCR beta libraries by applying iRepertoire HTBI primers and Arm-PCR of CDR3 regions. TCRdb used MiXCR to reprocess the multiplex PCR reads, holding one entry per CDR3 protein. This sample yields around 360,000 distinct CDR3 sequences, of which 15% to 20% are seen a single time; just over 20% belongs to the top ten. As for time point: newly diagnosed GD, antithyroid drugs for less than 3 months. Generation of the TCR library employed RNA extracted from PBMCs. These data were likewise used in another study, on T cells in Graves' hyperthyroidism and ophthalmopathy.

The source material was peripheral blood mononuclear cells (PBMCs), sampled at new diagnosis, from a patient treated with antithyroid drugs. The receptors here all came from a woman aged 18-29 years with Graves disease.

V is TRBV20-1 and J is TRBJ1-2, with D possibly being TRBD1 (6 bases). The CDR3 length is 14 residues. Trimming removed 2 bases from V and 3 bases from J, with 13 bases in between. Germline CDR1 and CDR2: DFQATT and SNEGSKA (reference sequence). CDR3 bases: TGCAGTGCTAGATCCGGGCCAGGGGACTATGGCTACACCTTC. Its translation is CSARSGPGDYGYTF.

This clonotype was counted many times. The gene calls are TRBV27 and TRBJ1-2; a weak D match, TRBD1 (6 bases). Germline assignment: CDR1 MNHEY and CDR2 SMNVEV (reference sequence). CDR3 length: 15 amino acids. Deletions cut 1 base from V and 4 bases from J, with 13 bases between. This CDR3 is CASSLFRGAIYGYTF. In DNA form, the CDR3 reads TGTGCCAGCAGTTTATTTCGGGGGGCTATCTATGGCTACACCTTC.

This clonotype was observed at least ten times. V and J are TRBV28 and TRBJ2-7; TRBD2 might be the D (6 bases). This CDR3 has 14 amino acids. V was cut by 7 bases and J by 2 bases, with 15 bases left in between. Germline lookup yields CDR1 MDHEN and CDR2 SYDVKM. The CDR3 sequence: CASTYGGGTYEQYF. The DNA of the CDR3 is TGTGCCAGCACCTATGGGGGAGGAACCTACGAGCAGTACTTC.

This clonotype has at least ten counts. The V gene is TRBV6-1, the J gene TRBJ2-2; 12 nucleotides align to TRBD2. Trimming at V came to 10 bases and at J to 8 bases, leaving 14 bases not matched to a gene. Germline assignment: CDR1 MNHNS and CDR2 SASEGT. The CDR3 is 16 residues long. The CDR3 DNA is TGTGCCAACAAAGGACTAGCGGGGACCCGGGGAGGGGAGCTGTTTTTT. This encodes CANKGLAGTRGGELFF.

The rearrangement uses TRBV7-9 and TRBJ2-6; D gene ambiguous. The CDR3 consists of 16 residues. The ends were cut back, 5 bases at V and 2 bases at J, with 13 bases in the middle. CDR1 and CDR2 (germline): SEHNR, FQNEAQ (reference sequence). The CDR3 DNA follows: TGTGCCAGCAGCCCGCTTCAGGATGCTGGGGCCAACGTCCTGACTTTC. It is translated as CASSPLQDAGANVLTF. The whole variable domain, remainder taken from reference TRBV7-9 and TRBJ2-6, is DTGVSQNPRHKITKRGQNVTFRCDPISEHNRLYWYRQTLGQGPEFLTYFQNEAQLEKSRLLSDRFSAERPKGSFSTLEIQRTEQGDSAMYLCASSPLQDAGANVLTFGAGSRLTVL.

As to this clonotype: Compared with germline, one end of the junction differs, possibly owing to a read error. The V call is TRBV6-1, the J call TRBJ1-2, with no clear D. Germline V gives CDR1 MNHNS, CDR2 SASEGT. The CDR3 loop spans 11 amino acids. CDR3 coding DNA: TGTGTCAGCCGAGACGGAGATGGCTACACCTTC. Translated, it gives CVSRDGDGYTF.

This clonotype is a singleton in its sample. The rearrangement uses TRBV15 and TRBJ2-2; D is unclear. Trimming removed 5 bases at V and 6 bases at J, with 13 bases between. This CDR3 has 14 residues. Germline V gene sequence: CDR1 LNHNV, CDR2 YYDKDF (reference sequence). The CDR3 loop is CATSYGVESGELFF. The DNA of the CDR3 is TGTGCCACCAGCTACGGTGTTGAGTCCGGGGAGCTGTTTTTT.

The table lists this clonotype with many counts. V gene TRBV3-1 combines with J gene TRBJ1-3, with D uncertain. The germline V and J ends were trimmed by 1 base and 5 bases, with 9 bases remaining between them. The CDR3 has 14 residues. From germline, CDR1 is LGHDT and CDR2 YNNKEL (reference sequence). Written as DNA, the CDR3 is TGTGCCAGCAGCCAAGGCCAAGGGCGAAACACCATATATTTT. It codes for CASSQGQGRNTIYF.

This clonotype was recorded a few times. The J gene is TRBJ2-6, the V gene TRBV9, with no clear D. V lost 7 bases, J lost 4 bases, and 3 bases lay in between. The CDR3 spans 11 residues. Germline values: CDR1 SGDLS, CDR2 YYNGEE. CDR3 sequence reads: CASQGANVLTF. DNA of the CDR3: TGTGCCAGCCAAGGGGCCAACGTCCTGACTTTC.

This clonotype was counted only a few times. V and J are TRBV29-1 and TRBJ2-5; 11 positions match TRBD2. The CDR3 is 15 amino acids. Trimming cost V 8 bases and J 2 bases; bases outside gene matches: 10. Germline V gene data show CDR1 as SQVTM and CDR2 as ANQGSEA. The CDR3 protein is CSLDLVAGGQETQYF. In DNA form, the CDR3 reads TGCAGCCTCGACTTGGTAGCGGGGGGGCAAGAGACCCAGTACTTC.

Concerning this clonotype: It may be a read error: a sequence one base away is much more abundant. V is TRBV27 and J is TRBJ2-2; D possibly uses TRBD1 or TRBD2 (6 bases each). CDR3 length: 14 amino acids. CDR1 is MNHEY and CDR2 is SMNVEV in the germline V gene (reference sequence). CDR3 amino acids: CASTNTGRAGGLFF. The CDR3 nucleotides are TGTGCCAGCACCAATACAGGGCGGGCCGGGGGGCTGTTTTTT.